The clone carrying this T cell receptor (beta chain) has more than one count but fewer than ten. Its antigen is undetermined. The entry originates in a study of sequential checkpoint blockade in melanoma. Across the study: Maintenance nivolumab came after either treatment sequence. Matched biopsies came pretreatment and at week 13 for 20 to 25 patients. Study results and limitations: Patients with week-13 increases in T-cell fraction and clonality benefited about 30 times more often.

This CDR3 is built from 14 residues. Germline CDR1 is SGDLS and CDR2 is YYNGEE. Trimming cost V 4 bases and J 5 bases, with 12 bases left between them. Treatment: randomized to nivolumab then ipilimumab (arm A) or the reverse (arm B). Patients had received no earlier DNA-damaging chemotherapy. Measured with immunoSEQ multiplex PCR; TCRdb has only the in-frame clones, and not every one. The sample shows about 2,500 clones, 22% of them seen only once. The receptor was isolated from a human donor with melanoma. Sequencing was performed on tumor tissue (inferred from file names), taken from a patient given nivolumab and ipilimumab in sequence. This chain connects TRBV9 to TRBJ1-4, with D possibly TRBD1 on 5 matching bases. Here the CDR3 reads CASSNGAGNEKLFF. CDR3 nucleotide sequence: TGTGCCAGCAGCAATGGGGCAGGGAATGAAAAACTGTTTTTT. The full variable domain, its missing parts supplied by reference TRBV9 and TRBJ1-4, is DSGVTQTPKHLITATGQRVTLRCSPRSGDLSVYWYQQSLDQGLQFLIQYYNGEERAKGNILERFSAQQFPDLHSELNLSSLELGDSALYFCASSNGAGNEKLFFGSGTQLSVL.